This entry is about one T cell receptor (beta chain). This record comes from a study of CD8 T cells in Susac syndrome. The authors sequenced TCR beta from blood CD8+ and CD4+ T cells. Those who served as multiple sclerosis controls were treatment-naive patients with stable or active relapsing-remitting disease. Negative isolation yielded CD4+ and CD8+ T cells, and FACS enriched TEMRA cells. An amount of RNA that ranged from about 0.45 to 1 ug was reverse transcribed with random hexamers. It was immunoSEQ multiplex PCR that amplified TCR beta CDR3 across 54 Vbeta and 13 Jbeta. TCRdb redid the calling of the immunoSEQ multiplex PCR reads with MiXCR, one entry per CDR3 protein. The sample carries about 150,000 distinct CDR3 sequences, 95% recorded once. The CDR3 is 13 amino acids. Trimming stripped 3 bases from V and 5 bases from J, with 9 bases between. Germline V lookup: CDR1 MDHEN, CDR2 SYDVKM.

The sequence was collected from a human donor with multiple sclerosis. The chain couples TRBV28 to TRBJ2-3, with unresolved D. Sequences were obtained from CD8+ T cells from PBMCs. The CDR3 here is CASSFNLVDTQYF. The CDR3 DNA reads TGTGCCAGCAGTTTTAACCTTGTAGATACGCAGTATTTT.